These 9 T cell receptor beta chains share one sample of origin, sequenced in a study of identical twins. In TCRdb, the 5' RACE reads were re-called with MiXCR into one record per CDR3 protein. Altogether hundreds of thousands of distinct CDR3 sequences are present, 24% being singletons, with the ten largest covering approximately 2.9%. The sample was also reused in another study, on T cells expressing NK-cell markers.

Sequences were obtained from CD4+ T cells sorted from blood. The receptor set was obtained from a young woman in good health.

This clonotype was seen a few times. V and J are TRBV5-1 and TRBJ2-2, with a tentative D call TRBD2 (5 bases). Germline V CDR1 and CDR2: SGHRS, YFSETQ. This CDR3 has 14 residues. V was cut by 2 bases and J by 1 base, with 6 bases left in between. This CDR3 is CASSFGENTGELFF. The CDR3 region has the DNA TGCGCCAGCAGCTTCGGGGAGAACACCGGGGAGCTGTTTTTT.

The V gene is TRBV7-2, the J gene TRBJ2-3, with TRBD1 as a possible D gene (5 bases). Trimming pared 3 bases from V and 6 bases from J, leaving 7 bases between. The CDR3 has 12 residues. Germline V CDR1 and CDR2: SGHTA, FQGNSA. CDR3 DNA: TGTGCCAGCAGCTTCAACAGGGATACGCAGTATTTT. Its translation is CASSFNRDTQYF.

The chain employs TRBV5-1 and TRBJ1-4; a weak D match, TRBD1 (5 bases). The CDR3 extends over 16 amino acids. Trimming took 4 bases from V and 3 from J, leaving 16 bases between them. CDR1 and CDR2 from the germline V gene are SGHRS and YFSETQ. The CDR3 loop reads CASSQGRLISNEKLFF. Here the CDR3 DNA reads TGCGCCAGCAGCCAGGGACGGCTTATATCTAATGAAAAACTGTTTTTT.

This clonotype was counted only a few times. The rearrangement links TRBV7-3 to TRBJ2-1; D is tentatively TRBD1 or TRBD2 (6 bases each). This CDR3 contains 15 residues. The V gene's germline CDR1 is SGHTA and CDR2 FQGTGA. The germline V and J ends were trimmed by 2 bases and 8 bases, with 16 bases remaining between them. The CDR3 is CASSLGGDGGYEQFF. In nucleotides, the CDR3 is TGTGCCAGCAGCTTAGGGGGAGACGGGGGCTATGAGCAGTTCTTC.

This clonotype was picked up a small number of times. V gene TRBV7-9 combines with J gene TRBJ2-7; TRBD2 is a possible D gene (5 bases). From germline, CDR1 is SEHNR and CDR2 FQNEAQ (reference sequence). With 2 bases removed from V and 5 bases from J, the gap between germline ends came to 13 bases. This CDR3 contains 14 residues. The CDR3 protein is CASSLTGTVHEQYF. CDR3 in DNA: TGTGCCAGCAGCTTAACGGGAACCGTCCACGAGCAGTACTTC. Together with reference TRBV7-9 and TRBJ2-7, the CDR3 gives the full variable domain: DTGVSQNPRHKITKRGQNVTFRCDPISEHNRLYWYRQTLGQGPEFLTYFQNEAQLEKSRLLSDRFSAERPKGSFSTLEIQRTEQGDSAMYLCASSLTGTVHEQYFGPGTRLTVT.

V is TRBV7-9 and J is TRBJ1-2; TRBD1 aligns across 8 bases. Germline CDR1 reads SEHNR; CDR2 reads FQNEAQ (reference sequence). The CDR3 covers 14 residues. Trimming at V came to 3 bases and at J to 4 bases, leaving 4 bases not matched to a gene. The CDR3 bases are TGTGCCAGCAGCTTGCTTCAGGGGGCCTATGGCTACACCTTC. It translates to CASSLLQGAYGYTF.

CDR3 sequence (DNA): TGTGCCAGCAGCCAAGATCGGACAAGCACAGATACGCAGTATTTT. As protein: CASSQDRTSTDTQYF. V gene TRBV3-1 combines with J gene TRBJ2-3; tentatively, D is TRBD1 (5 bases). Germline V gene lookup returns CDR1 LGHDT and CDR2 YNNKEL (reference sequence). The CDR3 extends over 15 amino acids. The ends were cut back, 0 bases at V and 0 bases at J, with 7 bases in the middle.

The chain couples TRBV6-2 or TRBV6-3 to TRBJ1-1, with D unresolved. The CDR3 has 12 residues. V was pared by 0 bases and J by 8 bases, with 7 bases between. Germline V gives CDR1 MNHEY, CDR2 SVGEGT. Here the CDR3 reads CASSYSPAEAFF. As DNA, the CDR3 is TGTGCCAGCAGTTACTCCCCGGCCGAAGCTTTCTTT.

V is TRBV12-5 and J is TRBJ2-2; no firm D call. V was clipped by 0 bases and J by 8 bases, with 7 bases between them. From germline, CDR1 is LGHNT and CDR2 FRNRAP. The CDR3 runs to 13 residues. The CDR3 sequence: CASGLVQGGELFF. CDR3 coding DNA: TGTGCTAGTGGTTTGGTACAAGGGGGGGAGCTGTTTTTT.